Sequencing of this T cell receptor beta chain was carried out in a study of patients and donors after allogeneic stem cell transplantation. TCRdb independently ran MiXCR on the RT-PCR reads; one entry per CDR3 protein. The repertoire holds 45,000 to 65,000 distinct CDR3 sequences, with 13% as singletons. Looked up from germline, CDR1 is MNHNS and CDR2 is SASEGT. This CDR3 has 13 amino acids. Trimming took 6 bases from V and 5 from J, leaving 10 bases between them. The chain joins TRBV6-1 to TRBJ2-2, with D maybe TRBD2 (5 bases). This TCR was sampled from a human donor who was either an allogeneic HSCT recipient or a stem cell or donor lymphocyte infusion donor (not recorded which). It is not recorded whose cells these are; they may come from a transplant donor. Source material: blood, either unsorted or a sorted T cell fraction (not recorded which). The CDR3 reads CASRPAGTGELFF. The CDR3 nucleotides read TGTGCCAGCAGACCTGCGGGTACCGGGGAGCTGTTTTTT.